This is a list of T cell receptor beta chains from one sample in a study of T cell repertoires in aging, cancer and after chemotherapy. TCRdb called the multiplex PCR reads again in MiXCR, with one record for every CDR3 protein. The table shows about 5,000 distinct CDR3 sequences, with more than 40% occurring only once. Sequencing was done on a sample of blood. These receptors originate from a human donor with a blood cancer. Both conserved end residues are part of each CDR3. D genes are given only for firm matches. Clone size appears in some rows only: once, few, many, or a class for an expanded clone.

TRBJ2-6	TRBD2	TRBV5-1	-	CASSSGGPVGANVLTF	TGCGCCAGCAGCTCGGGAGGGCCGGTAGGGGCCAACGTCCTGACTTTC
TRBJ1-6	-	TRBV18	-	CASSHRDAYNSPLHF	TGTGCCAGCTCACACAGGGATGCCTATAATTCACCCCTCCACTTT
TRBJ1-2	-	TRBV6-1	-	CASNQAGENYGYTF	TGTGCCAGCAATCAGGCAGGGGAGAACTATGGCTACACCTTC
TRBJ2-3	TRBD2	TRBV20-1	-	CGAHSGGASDTQYF	TGCGGTGCTCACAGCGGGGGGGCATCGGATACGCAGTATTTT
TRBJ2-1	TRBD1	TRBV18	few	CASSPSRDRLYNEQFF	TGTGCCAGCTCACCCTCCCGGGACAGGTTATACAATGAGCAGTTCTTC
TRBJ2-2	TRBD2	TRBV30	medium-sized	CAFTGGANTGELFF	TGTGCCTTTACGGGGGGTGCGAACACCGGGGAGCTGTTTTTT
TRBJ2-7	-	TRBV6-5	-	CASSEYGTALYEQYF	TGTGCCAGCAGTGAATATGGGACCGCTCTGTACGAGCAGTACTTC
TRBJ2-3	-	TRBV30	-	CAWAKGTSTGTQYF	TGTGCCTGGGCTAAAGGAACTAGCACAGGTACGCAGTATTTT
TRBJ2-7	-	TRBV27	few	CASSFYAGSTYEQYF	TGTGCCAGCAGTTTTTACGCCGGGTCGACCTACGAGCAGTACTTC
TRBJ1-4	-	TRBV5-6	-	CASSLRTAEKLFF	TGTGCCAGCAGCTTACGGACGGCGGAAAAACTGTTTTTT
TRBJ2-1	TRBD2	TRBV20-1	-	CSASGTSGRHMNEQFF	TGCAGTGCTAGTGGGACTAGCGGGAGACATATGAATGAGCAGTTCTTC
TRBJ2-5	TRBD1	TRBV6-5	few	CASRRDRGQETQYF	TGTGCCAGCAGAAGGGACAGGGGTCAAGAGACCCAGTACTTC
TRBJ1-5	TRBD1	TRBV6-6	-	CASSPRRQGDLGDQPQHF	TGTGCCAGCAGCCCTCGGAGACAGGGGGATTTGGGTGATCAGCCCCAGCATTTT
TRBJ2-3	TRBD2	TRBV12-3/TRBV12-4	-	CASRQAAGATSTDTQYF	TGTGCCAGCAGGCAAGCAGCGGGAGCCACTTCCACAGATACGCAGTATTTT
TRBJ2-1	TRBD1	TRBV12-3/TRBV12-4	once	CASSAQGQGFYNEQFF	TGTGCCAGCAGTGCCCAGGGACAGGGCTTCTACAATGAGCAGTTCTTC
TRBJ2-2	-	TRBV19	few	CASSWGSKIGELFF	TGTGCCAGTAGCTGGGGGTCAAAAATCGGGGAGCTGTTTTTT
TRBJ2-3	-	TRBV5-4	-	CASSRTMADTQYF	TGTGCCAGCAGCCGAACTATGGCAGATACGCAGTATTTT
TRBJ2-4	-	TRBV30	-	CAVKGEAKNIQYF	TGTGCCGTAAAGGGGGAGGCCAAAAACATTCAGTACTTC
TRBJ2-3	-	TRBV6-1	few	CASSEAVRTSTDTQYF	TGTGCCAGCAGTGAAGCGGTCAGGACAAGCACAGATACGCAGTATTTT
TRBJ2-2	-	TRBV27	-	CASSFGNANTGELFF	TGTGCCAGCAGTTTCGGAAATGCGAACACCGGGGAGCTGTTTTTT
TRBJ2-7	TRBD2	TRBV6-5	-	CASSRAGSYEQYF	TGTGCCAGCAGTCGAGCGGGGTCATACGAGCAGTACTTC
TRBJ2-3	-	TRBV27	-	CASKSGFGPDTQYF	TGTGCCTCTAAATCGGGTTTCGGGCCAGATACGCAGTATTTT
TRBJ2-3	-	TRBV6-2/TRBV6-3	-	CAIPPRRFADTQYF	TGTGCCATCCCCCCTAGACGTTTCGCAGATACGCAGTATTTT
TRBJ2-6	-	TRBV6-5	few	CASRRGSSGANVLTF	TGTGCCAGCAGGAGGGGTAGCTCTGGGGCCAACGTCCTGACTTTC
TRBJ1-4	-	TRBV11-1	-	CASSPMRGDGEKLFF	TGTGCCAGCAGCCCGATGCGTGGGGATGGTGAAAAACTGTTTTTT
TRBJ2-7	-	TRBV7-3	-	CASSLSGDGTYEQYF	TGTGCCAGCAGCTTATCAGGGGACGGAACCTACGAGCAGTACTTC
TRBJ2-1	-	TRBV30	-	CAWRVGEQFF	TGTGCCTGGAGGGTTGGAGAGCAGTTCTTC
TRBJ2-5	-	TRBV12-3/TRBV12-4	-	CATRREGEETQYF	TGTGCCACCAGAAGGGAAGGGGAAGAGACCCAGTACTTC
TRBJ2-6	-	TRBV29-1	-	CSVALSHGANVLTF	TGCAGCGTTGCCCTCTCACATGGGGCCAACGTCCTGACTTTC
TRBJ1-4	TRBD1	TRBV5-4	-	CASSWQRQGRNEKLFF	TGTGCCAGCAGCTGGCAGCGACAGGGTCGTAATGAAAAACTGTTTTTT
TRBJ1-6	TRBD1	TRBV7-6	-	CASSLVLGQGVSPLHF	TGTGCCAGCAGCTTAGTATTGGGACAGGGGGTTTCACCCCTCCACTTT
TRBJ2-1	-	TRBV7-6	-	CASSLAGLNEQFF	TGTGCCAGCAGCTTAGCTGGACTAAATGAGCAGTTCTTC
TRBJ2-4	-	TRBV11-1	-	CASSLVGTDIQYF	TGTGCCAGCAGCCTAGTTGGAACGGACATTCAGTACTTC
TRBJ2-5	-	TRBV6-2/TRBV6-3	-	CASSVLRRTQYF	TGTGCCAGCAGTGTACTCAGGAGGACCCAGTACTTC
TRBJ1-4	-	TRBV30	few	CAWSKGLGTTNEKLFF	TGTGCCTGGAGTAAGGGTCTAGGGACAACTAATGAAAAACTGTTTTTT
TRBJ2-1	TRBD1	TRBV19	-	CASKSTGQGNYNEQFF	TGTGCCAGTAAGTCCACAGGACAGGGTAACTACAATGAGCAGTTCTTC
TRBJ1-6	-	TRBV6-5	-	CARLNRLGARNSPLHF	TGTGCCAGATTAAACCGGCTGGGGGCGCGGAATTCACCCCTCCACTTT
TRBJ1-3	-	TRBV19	few	CASSIHSSGNTIYF	TGTGCCAGTAGTATCCATTCCTCTGGAAACACCATATATTTT
TRBJ1-4	TRBD1	TRBV18	-	CASSPRQGRDEKLFF	TGTGCCAGCTCACCAAGACAGGGACGCGATGAAAAACTGTTTTTT
TRBJ2-5	-	TRBV20-1	-	CSVEEGRETQYF	TGCAGTGTAGAGGAGGGCCGAGAGACCCAGTACTTC
TRBJ2-3	TRBD2	TRBV7-2	-	CASSSLAGGATQYF	TGTGCCAGCAGCTCACTAGCGGGAGGGGCGACGCAGTATTTT
TRBJ2-3	-	TRBV12-3/TRBV12-4	-	CASSLGQRSTDTQYF	TGTGCCAGCAGTTTAGGACAAAGAAGCACAGATACGCAGTATTTT
TRBJ2-7	-	TRBV30	-	CAWSVSGGDEQYF	TGTGCCTGGAGTGTAAGTGGGGGAGACGAGCAGTACTTC
TRBJ2-1	-	TRBV30	medium-sized	CAWSVGGRYSYNEQFF	TGTGCCTGGAGTGTAGGCGGAAGGTACTCCTACAATGAGCAGTTCTTC
TRBJ1-4	TRBD1	TRBV20-1	few	CSASPGTGGEKLFF	TGCAGTGCTAGCCCCGGGACAGGGGGTGAAAAACTGTTTTTT